This TCR beta chain was recovered during a study of blood T cells in healthy people across ages. Per the germline V gene, CDR1 is SNHLY and CDR2 is FYNNEI. The CDR3 is 13 amino acids. A sample-barcoded 5' primer and a J-beta primer mix were used in a second PCR of roughly 6 to 11 cycles. TCRdb reprocessed the 5' RACE reads with MiXCR, giving one entry per CDR3 protein. The table records about 1.4 million distinct CDR3 sequences, around 59% of them present only once. At least 7 million PBMCs were isolated per sample. Details on this clonotype: The junction does not match germline at one end; this may be a read error.

This sequence joins TRBV2 and TRBJ2-3, with TRBD1 as a possible D gene (6 bases). This clonotype was sampled from a man aged 18 to 29 in good health. Material: blood. The CDR3 loop reads CASSERRGDAQYF. Here the CDR3 DNA reads TGTGCCAGCAGTGAACGCAGGGGAGATGCGCAGTATTTT.